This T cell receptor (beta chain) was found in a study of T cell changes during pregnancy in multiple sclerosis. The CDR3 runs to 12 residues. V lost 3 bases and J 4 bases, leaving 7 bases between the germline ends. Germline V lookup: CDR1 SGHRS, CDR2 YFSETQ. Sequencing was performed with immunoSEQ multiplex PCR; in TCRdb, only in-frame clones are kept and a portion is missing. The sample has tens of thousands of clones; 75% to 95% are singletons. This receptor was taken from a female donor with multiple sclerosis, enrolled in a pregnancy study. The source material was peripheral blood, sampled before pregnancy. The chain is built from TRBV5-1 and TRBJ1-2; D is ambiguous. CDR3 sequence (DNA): TGCGCCAGCAGCTCGGGGAGCTATGGCTACACCTTC. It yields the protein CASSSGSYGYTF.